Included here is one T cell receptor (beta chain) sequence, with context. Its antigen is still unknown. CDR1 SGHTS and CDR2 YDEGEE come from the germline V gene. With 0 bases removed from V and 1 base from J, the gap between germline ends came to 10 bases. The CDR3 sequence is 15 residues long. Each patient experienced a relapse that followed autologous stem cell transplantation, and brentuximab vedotin exposure varied. The data were taken from a study of PD-1 blockade in classical Hodgkin lymphoma. Broader study findings: Complete responders entered with baseline diversity on par with newly diagnosed patients, the results showed.

Here immunoSEQ multiplex PCR was the method, and the copy in TCRdb shows in-frame clones only, minus some. The sample yields 20,000 to 25,000 clones, around 82% seen once. The TCR originated in a human donor with classical Hodgkin lymphoma. The chain recombines TRBV5-8 with TRBJ1-1, with a possible D match to TRBD1 (6 bases). The input for sequencing was peripheral blood mononuclear cells (PBMCs), taken before the second cycle of nivolumab. CDR3 bases: TGTGCCAGCAGCTTGGGGCAGGGGAGGAACACTGAAGCTTTCTTT. Residues: CASSLGQGRNTEAFF.